This T cell receptor (beta chain) was observed in a study of blood T cell repertoires in COVID-19. About the study: Sample material is recorded as cDNA or gDNA derived from T cells, B-cell-depleted T cells, or PBMCs.

All enrollees were roughly 18 to 89 years old and from approximately 25 US areas. TCRdb's copy holds only in-frame clones and misses some; the assay was immunoSEQ multiplex PCR. The table includes some 320,000 clones, over 85% detected once. This CDR3 region has 15 residues. V was clipped by 2 bases and J by 0 bases, with 8 bases between them. Per germline, CDR1 WSHSY and CDR2 SAAADI. The TCR sequence derives from a woman aged 45-59 years who had been exposed to COVID-19. The rearrangement links TRBV10-2 to TRBJ1-3; D may be TRBD1 (6 bases). Sequenced material: PBMCs or T cells enriched from blood (not recorded which). CDR3 in DNA: TGCGCCAGCAGTGAGAGGGGGAACTCTGGAAACACCATATATTTT. Encoded protein: CASSERGNSGNTIYF.